These 9 T cell receptor beta chains originate from one sample sequenced in a study of T cell responses to AZD1222 COVID-19 vaccine. Libraries were prepared by immunoSEQ multiplex PCR; TCRdb keeps only in-frame clonotypes and omits some of them. The sample contains about 120,000 clones, about nine tenths of which appear only once. Here the sequenced sample was peripheral blood, taken on day 0 of AZD1222 vaccination. These receptors originate from an adult in good health.

The chain has TRBV5-4 and TRBJ2-7; either TRBD1 or TRBD2 may supply D (5 bases each). Deletions cut 4 bases from V and 5 bases from J, with 13 bases between. Germline CDR1 reads SGHNT; CDR2 reads YYREEE (reference sequence). This CDR3 contains 13 residues. This chain's CDR3 is CASSPQGVDEQYF. The CDR3 coding sequence is TGTGCCAGCAGCCCCCAGGGAGTCGACGAGCAGTACTTC.

This rearrangement joins TRBV24-1 to TRBJ2-1; the D gene is possibly TRBD1 (5 bases). The length of the CDR3 is 16 residues. V shed 1 base and J shed 5 bases, with 14 bases lying between them. CDR1 is KGHDR and CDR2 is SFDVKD in the germline V gene. The CDR3 nucleotides read TGTGCCACCAGTGATTTCAGGGTGGCAGGGCACAATGAGCAGTTCTTC. Residues: CATSDFRVAGHNEQFF.

V usage is TRBV3-1 (or the pseudogene TRBV3-2) and J usage is TRBJ2-5; D is perhaps TRBD2 (5 bases). This CDR3 comprises 16 residues. Germline loops: CDR1 LGHDT, CDR2 YNNKEL (reference sequence). With 5 bases removed from V and 2 bases from J, the gap between germline ends came to 18 bases. The DNA of the CDR3 is TGTGCCAGCAGCTCCTTCTTAGAGGGTTATCAAGAGACCCAGTACTTC. This gives the protein CASSSFLEGYQETQYF.

J is TRBJ2-4 and V is TRBV6-1; D gene ambiguous. CDR3 size: 13 residues. V shed 1 base and J shed 2 bases, with 3 bases lying between them. Germline CDR1 is MNHNS and CDR2 is SASEGT. In DNA, the CDR3 is TGTGCCAGCAGTGAAGTATCCAAAAACATTCAGTACTTC. Translated: CASSEVSKNIQYF.

V is TRBV28 and J is TRBJ2-7, with 11 bases aligning to TRBD1. This CDR3 region has 15 residues. Germline V CDR1 and CDR2: MDHEN, SYDVKM. V shed 5 bases, J shed 3 bases, and the junction held 6 bases outside the gene matches. In DNA form, the CDR3 reads TGTGCCAGCAGTCCTGCCGGGACAGGGGGCTACGAGCAGTACTTC. Encoded protein: CASSPAGTGGYEQYF.

This clone has a single count. The rearrangement uses TRBV28 and TRBJ1-2, with D possibly TRBD1 on 6 matching bases. CDR1 is MDHEN and CDR2 is SYDVKM in the germline V gene. The V end lost 2 bases, the J end lost 7 bases, and 11 bases lay between the germline ends. The CDR3 length is 13 residues. CDR3 loop: CASSLTGISGYTF. For the CDR3, the DNA is TGTGCCAGCAGTTTAACAGGGATAAGTGGCTACACCTTC.

This clone was recorded once. The chain recombines TRBV24-1 with TRBJ2-3; 7 bases are a match to TRBD2. Germline loops: CDR1 KGHDR, CDR2 SFDVKD. V lost 2 bases and J lost 3; bases outside the gene matches: 19. The CDR3 has 20 amino acids. The CDR3 DNA follows: TGTGCCACCAGTGATTCCACGTCCGGACTAGGTTTTCGATGGACAGATACGCAGTATTTT. Protein: CATSDSTSGLGFRWTDTQYF.

CDR3 nucleotides: TGTGCCAGTAGTATAGGGCCCACTGGGCTTGATGGCTACACCTTC. This translates into CASSIGPTGLDGYTF. The V call is TRBV19, the J call TRBJ1-2; D uncertain. The germline V gene has CDR1 LNHDA and CDR2 SQIVND (reference sequence). The CDR3 is made up of 15 amino acids. Trimming stripped 1 base from V and 6 bases from J, with 15 bases between.

This clone came up once. The chain couples TRBV19 to TRBJ1-1; the D is unclear. Germline values: CDR1 LNHDA, CDR2 SQIVND (reference sequence). Trimming stripped 4 bases from V and 5 bases from J, with 8 bases between. This CDR3 spans 12 amino acids. The CDR3 DNA sequence: TGTGCCAGTAGTAAAGGAGGGACTGAAGCTTTCTTT. This encodes CASSKGGTEAFF.